The source of this TCR beta chain is a study of blood T cell repertoires in COVID-19. The V and J ends lost 5 bases and 4 bases, in that order; junction bases with no gene match: 9. The CDR3 length is 15 residues. Germline CDR1 and CDR2: KGHDR and SFDVKD. Here immunoSEQ multiplex PCR was the method, and the copy in TCRdb shows in-frame clones only, minus some. The sample holds roughly 180,000 clones, roughly 85% seen once. The specimen was PBMCs or T cells enriched from blood (not recorded which). The TCR was taken from a man between 35 and 55 years old who had recovered from COVID-19. The chain employs TRBV24-1 and TRBJ1-2; 7 bases are shared with TRBD1. The CDR3 coding sequence is TGTGCCACCAGTGCAGGACAGGATCACCTCTATGGCTACACCTTC. Translating gives CATSAGQDHLYGYTF.